These T cell receptor beta chains were read from a single sample in a study of T-cell memory formation after mild COVID-19. MiXCR was run by TCRdb on the 5' RACE reads, yielding one entry per CDR3 protein. Of 250,000 to 300,000 distinct CDR3 sequences listed, approximately 7.6% are singletons. Specimen: PBMCs or a T cell subset sorted from them (not recorded which). Receptor source: a man younger than 35 who had mild COVID-19 (a few samples of this study predate the infection). Cell type and time point are not known. The CDR3 runs from the conserved cysteine through the conserved F or W. A D gene is named only where the DNA matches it firmly. Clone size, where shown, is once, few, many, or a class for clones that have expanded.

clone_size: .
j_call: TRBJ1-2
d_call: TRBD1
v_call: TRBV2
cdr3_aa: CASTRTGGLSNYGYTF
cdr3_nt: TGTGCCAGCACGCGGACAGGGGGCTTATCCAACTATGGCTACACCTTC

clone_size: few
j_call: TRBJ1-1
d_call: .
v_call: TRBV4-2
cdr3_aa: CASSQMGKGSEAFF
cdr3_nt: TGTGCCAGCAGCCAAATGGGTAAGGGCTCTGAAGCTTTCTTT

clone_size: .
j_call: TRBJ2-1
d_call: TRBD1
v_call: TRBV6-2/TRBV6-3
cdr3_aa: CASSYSATGVGEQFF
cdr3_nt: TGTGCCAGCAGTTACTCTGCCACAGGGGTGGGTGAGCAGTTCTTC

clone_size: hyperexpanded
j_call: TRBJ2-1
d_call: TRBD1
v_call: TRBV5-6
cdr3_aa: CASSPPGQHNEQFF
cdr3_nt: TGTGCCAGCAGCCCGCCGGGACAGCACAATGAGCAGTTCTTC

clone_size: few
j_call: TRBJ2-3
d_call: TRBD2
v_call: TRBV7-9
cdr3_aa: CASSPGTSGGPRSTDTQYF
cdr3_nt: TGTGCCAGCAGCCCCGGGACTAGCGGGGGGCCTCGTAGCACAGATACGCAGTATTTT

clone_size: many
j_call: TRBJ2-1
d_call: .
v_call: TRBV7-2
cdr3_aa: CASSFSYNEQFF
cdr3_nt: TGTGCCAGCAGCTTCTCCTACAATGAGCAGTTCTTC

clone_size: few
j_call: TRBJ2-5
d_call: TRBD2
v_call: TRBV6-5
cdr3_aa: CASSSQMTSGGAGKETQYF
cdr3_nt: TGTGCCAGCAGTTCGCAGATGACTAGCGGGGGAGCAGGTAAAGAGACCCAGTACTTC

clone_size: few
j_call: TRBJ1-6
d_call: .
v_call: TRBV5-5
cdr3_aa: CASSFEAANSPLHF
cdr3_nt: TGTGCCAGCAGCTTCGAGGCTGCCAATTCACCCCTCCACTTT

clone_size: few
j_call: TRBJ2-1
d_call: .
v_call: TRBV29-1
cdr3_aa: CSAPGRASDVDEQFF
cdr3_nt: TGCAGCGCCCCAGGGCGGGCTAGCGATGTCGATGAGCAGTTCTTC

clone_size: few
j_call: TRBJ1-1
d_call: TRBD1
v_call: TRBV20-1
cdr3_aa: CSARDRAVGLNTEAFF
cdr3_nt: TGCAGTGCAAGGGACAGGGCGGTTGGGTTAAACACTGAAGCTTTCTTT

clone_size: few
j_call: TRBJ2-2
d_call: TRBD1
v_call: TRBV6-5
cdr3_aa: CASAGQGITGELFF
cdr3_nt: TGTGCCAGCGCTGGACAGGGGATCACCGGGGAGCTGTTTTTT

clone_size: few
j_call: TRBJ1-1
d_call: .
v_call: TRBV6-5
cdr3_aa: CASSYSGGRVNTEAFF
cdr3_nt: TGTGCCAGCAGTTACTCCGGGGGGCGAGTGAACACTGAAGCTTTCTTT

clone_size: few
j_call: TRBJ1-6
d_call: .
v_call: TRBV24-1
cdr3_aa: CATSDFRDNSPLHF
cdr3_nt: TGTGCCACCAGTGATTTTAGGGATAATTCACCCCTCCACTTT

clone_size: many
j_call: TRBJ2-7
d_call: .
v_call: TRBV20-1
cdr3_aa: CSARAYFKYEQYF
cdr3_nt: TGCAGTGCTAGAGCTTACTTTAAATACGAGCAGTACTTC

clone_size: few
j_call: TRBJ1-2
d_call: .
v_call: TRBV12-3/TRBV12-4
cdr3_aa: CASSFGQPLGYTF
cdr3_nt: TGTGCCAGCAGCTTCGGTCAGCCATTAGGCTACACCTTC

clone_size: .
j_call: TRBJ1-2
d_call: TRBD1
v_call: TRBV18
cdr3_aa: CASSAPGTGFSYTF
cdr3_nt: TGTGCCAGCTCAGCGCCCGGGACAGGGTTCAGCTACACCTTC